This TCR beta chain emerged from a study of T cells after posttransplantation cyclophosphamide. General observations from the study: Donor-recipient repertoire similarity was low at 1-2 months, rising over year one.

Peripheral blood was collected from the related graft donor on the marrow donation day. This clone has a count of ten or more. The antigen remains unidentified. Produced via immunoSEQ multiplex PCR; TCRdb's table is partial and in-frame only. This repertoire holds 35,000 to 40,000 clones, and none appear only once. The trim removed 2 bases at V and 5 bases at J, leaving 8 bases unmatched. This CDR3 spans 16 amino acids. Germline-derived CDR1 and CDR2 are MNHEY and SVGAGI. The V and J genes are TRBV6-5 and TRBJ2-2, with 7 bases lining up with TRBD1. The sequencing sample was made of PBMCs. This TCR came from a man aged 45 to 65 in good health, CMV-negative, and a related stem cell transplant donor. The CDR3: CASSYNRPRGTGELFF. The CDR3 nucleotides read TGTGCCAGCAGTTACAACCGGCCCAGGGGGACCGGGGAGCTGTTTTTT.